The rows below give T cell receptor beta chains drawn from one sample of a study of CD8 T cells in ankylosing spondylitis. TCRdb passed the 5' RACE reads through MiXCR, listing each CDR3 protein once. The data contain about 540,000 distinct CDR3 sequences, approximately 12% of them seen just once; the ten biggest clones take up nearly 7%. The specimen sequenced was blood, either unsorted or a sorted T cell fraction (not recorded which). Receptors originate from a male donor with ankylosing spondylitis. CDR3s include the opening cysteine and the closing phenylalanine or tryptophan. D genes are given only for firm matches. A clone size is listed for some rows: how often the clone was seen (once, few, many), or a class if it is expanded.

TRBV3-1,TRBJ2-1,TRBD2,NA,TGTGCCAGCAGCCAGAGACTAGCGGGAAACTACAATGAGCAGTTCTTC,CASSQRLAGNYNEQFF
TRBV5-1,TRBJ1-5,NA,many,TGCGCCAGCAGCATTCAGAGCAATCAGCCCCAGCATTTT,CASSIQSNQPQHF
TRBV6-1,TRBJ2-7,NA,few,TGTGCCAGCAGTGAAGCCTCATCCACCTACTACGAGCAGTACTTC,CASSEASSTYYEQYF
TRBV12-3/TRBV12-4,TRBJ2-5,NA,NA,TGTGCCAGCAGTTTTCGGGGCCCCCAAGAGACCCAGTACTTC,CASSFRGPQETQYF
TRBV24-1,TRBJ1-1,NA,once,TGTGCCACCCGGGGGGTGAACACTGAAGCTTTCTTT,CATRGVNTEAFF
TRBV29-1,TRBJ2-5,NA,NA,TGCAGCGTCTCACAGGGATTGGAGACCCAGTACTTC,CSVSQGLETQYF
TRBV24-1,TRBJ2-2,TRBD1,few,TGTGCCACCAGTCATACCCGGACAGGCAACACCGGGGAGCTGTTTTTT,CATSHTRTGNTGELFF
TRBV27,TRBJ2-1,NA,NA,TGTGCCAGCAGTGCCCCCCCCTTCCGAAGCTCCTACAATGAGCAGTTCTTC,CASSAPPFRSSYNEQFF
TRBV7-2,TRBJ2-1,TRBD2,few,TGTGCCAGCAGCTTAACCCGCCCCGGGACTAGCGGGAGGGAGCAGTTCTTC,CASSLTRPGTSGREQFF
TRBV2,TRBJ2-5,NA,few,TGTGCCAGCAAGGGCGCAGGGACGGGGACCCAGTACTTC,CASKGAGTGTQYF
TRBV7-9,TRBJ1-2,TRBD1,many,TGTGCCAGCAGTTTAAGACAGGGGGACGGCTACACCTTC,CASSLRQGDGYTF
TRBV24-1,TRBJ2-1,TRBD2,few,TGTGCCACCAGTGATTCCCTGGGACTAGCGGGATTTGATGAGCAGTTCTTC,CATSDSLGLAGFDEQFF
TRBV7-6,TRBJ2-4,NA,NA,TGTGCCAGCAGCTTAAACAATTGGGACATTCAGTACTTC,CASSLNNWDIQYF
TRBV10-3,TRBJ2-3,TRBD2,NA,TGTGCCCTCTCAGCGGGAGGGGGACCAGATACGCAGTATTTT,CALSAGGGPDTQYF
TRBV7-6,TRBJ2-2,TRBD2,NA,TGTGCCAGCAGCTTAAAGACTAGCGGGTTTACGTCCGGGGAGCTGTTTTTT,CASSLKTSGFTSGELFF
TRBV18,TRBJ2-7,NA,few,TGTGCCAGCTCACCCCCAGTAGGTAGCTCCTACGAGCAGTACTTC,CASSPPVGSSYEQYF
TRBV7-9,TRBJ2-1,TRBD2,NA,TGTGCCAGCAGCCCAGGGACTAGCGGGGGAGATGAGCAGTTCTTC,CASSPGTSGGDEQFF
TRBV7-2,TRBJ2-7,TRBD1,NA,TGTGCCAGCAGCCTCCACGGACAGGGAGAGCAGTACTTC,CASSLHGQGEQYF
TRBV28,TRBJ1-2,NA,NA,TGTGCCAGCATCCCGGGATCGGAGGGCTATGGCTACACCTTC,CASIPGSEGYGYTF